Following are 21 T cell receptor beta chains from one sample sequenced in a study of blood T cell repertoires in COVID-19. Measured with immunoSEQ multiplex PCR; TCRdb has only the in-frame clones, and not every one. The table has over 90,000 clones, roughly nine tenths seen once. The sequenced material came from peripheral blood. The receptor set was obtained from a woman between 45 and 65 years old with COVID-19, enrolled during active disease.

This sequence joins TRBV5-4 and TRBJ1-2, with 7 bases lining up with TRBD1. CDR1 is SGHNT, CDR2 YYREEE, per germline (reference sequence). CDR3 length: 14 amino acids. V shed 1 base and J 6 bases; nucleotides not matched to a gene: 6. The CDR3 region is CASSLTGTVDGYTF. CDR3 DNA sequence: TGTGCCAGCAGCTTGACAGGGACAGTGGATGGCTACACCTTC. The variable domain in full, with the rest retrieved from reference TRBV5-4 and TRBJ1-2, is ETGVTQSPTHLIKTRGQQVTLRCSSQSGHNTVSWYQQALGQGPQFIFQYYREEENGRGNFPPRFSGLQFPNYSSELNVNALELDDSALYLCASSLTGTVDGYTFGSGTRLTVV.

This chain connects TRBV10-3 to TRBJ2-1; 10 bases map to TRBD1. From germline, CDR1 is ENHRY and CDR2 SYGVKD. The CDR3 covers 14 residues. Trimming cost V 2 bases and J 9 bases; bases outside gene matches: 4. CDR3: CAISEGDRGREQFF. CDR3 nucleotide sequence: TGTGCCATCAGTGAGGGGGACAGGGGCCGTGAGCAGTTCTTC.

This clone has only one observation. The V gene is TRBV12-5, the J gene TRBJ2-5; D gene uncertain. The CDR3 is 14 amino acids. V dropped 3 bases and J dropped 5 bases, with 13 bases sitting between them. CDR1 LGHNT and CDR2 FRNRAP come from the germline V gene. The chain's CDR3 is CASGFSAPGETQYF. CDR3 nucleotide sequence: TGTGCTAGTGGTTTCTCAGCCCCCGGGGAGACCCAGTACTTC. The full variable domain, with the rest looked up from reference TRBV12-5 and TRBJ2-5, is DARVTQTPRHKVTEMGQEVTMRCQPILGHNTVFWYRQTMMQGLELLAYFRNRAPLDDSGMPKDRFSAEMPDATLATLKIQPSEPRDSAVYFCASGFSAPGETQYFGPGTRLLVL.

This chain connects TRBV6-5 to TRBJ1-1; weak D call: TRBD1 (6 bases). The CDR3 contains 14 residues. Trimming stripped 5 bases from V and 1 base from J, with 11 bases between. The V gene's germline CDR1 is MNHEY and CDR2 SVGAGI. DNA for the CDR3: TGTGCCAGCAGTCACGTACAGGGGAACACTGAAGCTTTCTTT. Encoded protein: CASSHVQGNTEAFF.

The rearrangement links TRBV11-2 to TRBJ1-1, with 10 bases aligning to TRBD1. V shed 0 bases, J shed 6 bases, and the junction held 4 bases outside the gene matches. The CDR3 is made up of 15 amino acids. Germline V gives CDR1 SGHAT, CDR2 FQNNGV. The CDR3 sequence: CASSLEGTGAAEAFF. The CDR3, as DNA: TGTGCCAGCAGCTTAGAGGGGACAGGGGCCGCTGAAGCTTTCTTT.

CDR3 loop: CASSDGTGDSPLHF. In DNA, the CDR3 is TGCGCCAGCAGCGACGGGACAGGGGACTCACCCCTCCACTTT. V and J are TRBV5-1 and TRBJ1-6, with 10 bases identical to TRBD1. The CDR3 runs 14 residues. V gave up 4 bases and J gave up 10 bases; unmatched junction bases: 5. Germline V lookup: CDR1 SGHRS, CDR2 YFSETQ.

This clone came up a few times. The rearrangement uses TRBV5-1 and TRBJ2-5, with 9 bases lining up with TRBD2. The length of the CDR3 is 15 residues. Trimming cost V 4 bases and J 3 bases; bases outside gene matches: 7. Germline V gene sequence: CDR1 SGHRS, CDR2 YFSETQ. CDR3 DNA sequence: TGCGCCAGCAGCAGAGTGCGGGGGGGCGAAGAGACCCAGTACTTC. This translates into CASSRVRGGEETQYF.

The chain employs TRBV18 and TRBJ1-1; possible D gene TRBD1, 6 bases. The CDR3 covers 14 residues. Trimming shortened V by 3 bases and J by 5 bases, and 13 bases separated the two germline ends. Germline loops: CDR1 KGHSH, CDR2 LQKENI. The CDR3 DNA is TGTGCCAGCTCACCTAATGCTCAGGGGACTGAAGCTTTCTTT. Residues: CASSPNAQGTEAFF.

The chain recombines TRBV18 with TRBJ1-2; D remains unclear. Trimming removed 6 bases at V and 3 bases at J, with 11 bases between. Looked up from germline, CDR1 is KGHSH and CDR2 is LQKENI. There are 13 residues in the CDR3. DNA of the CDR3: TGTGCCAGCTCTCCGGACGGGGACTATGGCTACACCTTC. It specifies CASSPDGDYGYTF.

The CDR3, as DNA: TGTGCCTGGACCCTGTCTAGCGCGAAGTTCTTC. As protein: CAWTLSSAKFF. The rearrangement joins TRBV30 to TRBJ2-1; possibly TRBD2 for D (6 bases). Germline loops: CDR1 GTSNPN, CDR2 SVGIG (reference sequence). V lost 4 bases and J lost 14, with 15 bases in between. The CDR3 consists of 11 residues.

The chain combines TRBV5-1 with TRBJ2-3, with TRBD1 as a possible D gene (6 bases). The CDR3 length is 15 residues. The V and J ends lost 0 bases and 2 bases respectively, with 10 bases between them. Germline V gene sequence: CDR1 SGHRS, CDR2 YFSETQ. The CDR3 DNA reads as TGCGCCAGCAGCTTGGTGGGGGCCGCCACAGATACGCAGTATTTT. This sequence encodes CASSLVGAATDTQYF.

The chain joins TRBV4-1 to TRBJ1-4; 8 bases map to TRBD1. Looked up from germline, CDR1 is MGHRA and CDR2 is YSYEKL. V gave up 1 base and J gave up 3 bases; unmatched junction bases: 1. This CDR3 contains 15 residues. The CDR3 DNA reads as TGCGCCAGCAGCCAAGGACAGGGGCCTAATGAAAAACTGTTTTTT. Translating gives CASSQGQGPNEKLFF.

J is TRBJ2-3 and V is TRBV9; 7 bases are a match to TRBD2. Unmatched junction bases numbered 10, after V lost 2 bases and J lost 4 bases. CDR1 and CDR2 from the germline V gene are SGDLS and YYNGEE. The CDR3 covers 16 residues. The CDR3 DNA is TGTGCCAGCAGCGTTCCGTTTGGGGGGGATCCAGATACGCAGTATTTT. This sequence encodes CASSVPFGGDPDTQYF.

The CDR3 sequence is CASSEMDTPGYGYTF. CDR3 DNA: TGTGCCAGCAGTGAAATGGACACCCCTGGCTATGGCTACACCTTC. The J gene is TRBJ1-2, the V gene TRBV6-1; weak D call: TRBD1 (5 bases). Looked up from germline, CDR1 is MNHNS and CDR2 is SASEGT. Between the trimmed V and J ends, which lost 2 bases and 4 bases, there was a span of 14 bases. This CDR3 region has 15 residues.

The chain couples TRBV11-3 to TRBJ1-2; possibly TRBD1 for D (6 bases). Germline V gene sequence: CDR1 SGHNT, CDR2 YENEEA. V lost 0 bases and J lost 0, with 23 bases in between. This CDR3 region has 20 residues. Written as DNA, the CDR3 is TGTGCCAGCAGCTTAGACCCGGGAAGGGGGAGACGGATTGCTAACTATGGCTACACCTTC. Translating gives CASSLDPGRGRRIANYGYTF.

By sample share, this clone is medium-sized. Other nucleotide sequences from this sample produce the same CDR3. The chain employs TRBV19 and TRBJ2-7; D is possibly TRBD1 (6 bases). CDR3 length: 13 residues. The germline V gene encodes CDR1 LNHDA and CDR2 SQIVND (reference sequence). V was trimmed by 1 base and J by 7 bases, leaving 11 bases between them. The CDR3 spells CASSIASGDEQYF. CDR3 bases: TGTGCCAGTAGTATAGCATCAGGGGATGAGCAGTACTTC.

The gene calls are TRBV7-3 and TRBJ2-1; 11 nucleotides agree with TRBD2. CDR3 length equals 16 residues. CDR1 and CDR2 (germline): SGHTA, FQGTGA. Trimming took 5 bases from V and 7 from J; bases not matched to a gene: 10. The CDR3 loop reads CASSPSSGGTRNEQFF. The CDR3, as DNA: TGTGCCAGCAGCCCGTCTAGCGGGGGGACAAGGAATGAGCAGTTCTTC. The full variable domain, in which reference TRBV7-3 and TRBJ2-1 provide the parts outside the CDR3, is GAGVSQTPSNKVTEKGKYVELRCDPISGHTALYWYRQSLGQGPEFLIYFQGTGAADDSGLPNDRFFAVRPEGSVSTLKIQRTERGDSAVYLCASSPSSGGTRNEQFFGPGTRLTVL.

This clone qualifies as medium-sized. The chain employs TRBV20-1 and TRBJ2-7, with 8 bases fitting TRBD1. This CDR3 has 15 amino acids. Trimming cost V 3 bases and J 0 bases; bases outside gene matches: 7. Germline lookup yields CDR1 DFQATT and CDR2 SNEGSKA (reference sequence). In DNA form, the CDR3 reads TGCAGTGCTAGTGAGTCAGGACAGGGCTCCTACGAGCAGTACTTC. Translation gives CSASESGQGSYEQYF.

This chain joins TRBV19 and TRBJ2-1, with 14 bases lining up with TRBD2. The CDR3 is 18 amino acids. Germline V gene sequence: CDR1 LNHDA, CDR2 SQIVND (reference sequence). The V segment lost 8 bases and the J segment 1 base; nucleotides outside the gene matches: 10. The CDR3 coding sequence is TGTGCCAGTGACCCCGGACTAGCGGGGGGTCGATCCTACAATGAGCAGTTCTTC. Its translation: CASDPGLAGGRSYNEQFF.

The chain links TRBV30 to TRBJ2-7, with 9 bases lining up with TRBD2. The J segment lost 4 bases and the V segment lost 0 bases, leaving 10 bases of the junction unmatched. Per germline, CDR1 GTSNPN and CDR2 SVGIG (reference sequence). The CDR3 totals 16 residues. The CDR3 spells CAWSVLRLAGEYEQYF. The CDR3 DNA reads TGTGCCTGGAGTGTACTGAGGTTAGCGGGGGAATACGAGCAGTACTTC.

The genes are TRBV10-3 and TRBJ1-5; 7 bases align to TRBD1. This CDR3 spans 14 amino acids. CDR1 and CDR2 from the germline V gene are ENHRY and SYGVKD. Trimming at V came to 3 bases and at J to 3 bases, leaving 2 bases not matched to a gene. CDR3 residues: CAISDDRDNQPQHF. The CDR3 DNA reads as TGTGCCATCAGTGACGACAGGGACAATCAGCCCCAGCATTTT.